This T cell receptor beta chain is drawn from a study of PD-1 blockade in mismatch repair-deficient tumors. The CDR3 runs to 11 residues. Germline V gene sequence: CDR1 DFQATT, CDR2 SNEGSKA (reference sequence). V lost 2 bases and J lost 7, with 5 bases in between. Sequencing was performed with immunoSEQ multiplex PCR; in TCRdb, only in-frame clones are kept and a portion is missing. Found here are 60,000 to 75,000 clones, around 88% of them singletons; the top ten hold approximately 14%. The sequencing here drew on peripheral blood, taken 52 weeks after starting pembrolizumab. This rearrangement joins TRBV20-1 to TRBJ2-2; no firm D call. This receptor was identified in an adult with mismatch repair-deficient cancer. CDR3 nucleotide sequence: TGCAGTGCTAGATCGGGCGGGGAGCTGTTTTTT. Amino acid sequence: CSARSGGELFF.